The present TCR beta chain was sequenced within a study of beta chain features in type 1 diabetes. Study background: Age and gender were similar between patients and healthy donors, as were cell yields. Investigators examined 85 million to 110 million sorted cells across all samples. Broader study findings: There was no resolution here of whether HLA type influences TCRB rearrangement. Patients and controls would share equally any PCR tilt toward shorter templates.

TCRB transcripts that were expressed got sequenced, as all of the isolated RNA had been reverse transcribed. This table comes from immunoSEQ multiplex PCR, and its TCRdb copy is limited to in-frame clones, with some not included. The data show 400,000 to 450,000 clones, roughly 13% seen once. A word on this clone: Its antigen is currently unknown.

The germline V gene has CDR1 SNHLY and CDR2 FYNNEI. J lost 1 base, V lost 5 bases, and 1 base had no gene match. The CDR3 loop spans 14 amino acids. The TCR comes from a man younger than 40 in good health. Sample: naive CD4+ T cells from blood. The gene calls are TRBV2 and TRBJ2-3, with 9 bases that match TRBD2. The CDR3 protein is CASSRTSGTDTQYF. In nucleotides, the CDR3 is TGTGCCAGCAGTAGGACTAGCGGCACAGATACGCAGTATTTT.